The 16 T cell receptor beta chains below all came from one sample that was sequenced in a study of blood T cell repertoires in COVID-19. Libraries were prepared by immunoSEQ multiplex PCR; TCRdb keeps only in-frame clonotypes and omits some of them. The sample yields 300,000 to 350,000 clones, under 90% seen once. Sequenced material: PBMCs or T cells enriched from blood (not recorded which). These receptors originate from a woman aged 25 to 39 who had recovered from COVID-19.

This chain links TRBV3-1 (or the pseudogene TRBV3-2) with TRBJ2-7, with TRBD2 matching 13 bases. CDR1 is LGHDT and CDR2 is YNNKEL in the germline V gene (reference sequence). Trimming at V came to 0 bases and at J to 12 bases, leaving 8 bases not matched to a gene. The CDR3 is 15 amino acids. For the CDR3, the DNA is TGTGCCAGCAGCCAAGATTGGGGGACTAGCGGGGCGTCGTACTTC. Its translation: CASSQDWGTSGASYF.

The chain combines TRBV5-7 with TRBJ1-6; D gene unclear. TRBV5-7 is noted as an ORF with a role that remains uncertain. This CDR3 region has 15 residues. V lost 0 bases, J lost 4 bases, and 8 bases lay in between. The CDR3 bases are TGTGCCAGCAGCTTGGTGGCATCTTATAATTCACCCCTCCACTTT. As protein: CASSLVASYNSPLHF.

The chain uses TRBV30 and TRBJ1-1, with D possibly TRBD1 on 5 matching bases. Trimming took off 0 bases at V and 4 bases at J, with 12 bases between the two ends. CDR1 is GTSNPN, CDR2 SVGIG, per germline (reference sequence). CDR3 length equals 14 residues. In nucleotides, the CDR3 is TGTGCCTGGAGTGTAGAAAGGGGTATCACTGAAGCTTTCTTT. This sequence encodes CAWSVERGITEAFF.

The genes are TRBV5-1 and TRBJ1-1; the D is unclear. CDR1 is SGHRS and CDR2 is YFSETQ in the germline V gene. This CDR3 is built from 16 residues. V was trimmed by 4 bases and J by 3 bases, leaving 19 bases between them. CDR3: CASSPSGEGRYTEAFF. CDR3 sequence (DNA): TGCGCCAGCAGCCCAAGTGGGGAGGGCAGATACACTGAAGCTTTCTTT.

Concerning this clone itself: In the same sample, other DNA sequences code for this CDR3. The J gene is TRBJ1-1, the V gene TRBV10-1; D not certain. CDR3 length equals 13 residues. Germline V lookup: CDR1 WNHNN, CDR2 SYGVQD (reference sequence). Trimming shortened V by 4 bases and J by 4 bases, and 10 bases separated the two germline ends. The CDR3 sequence: CASSAGRGTEAFF. Written as DNA, the CDR3 is TGCGCCAGCAGTGCCGGGCGGGGCACTGAAGCTTTCTTT.

The chain joins TRBV11-2 to TRBJ2-1; no reliable D call. The CDR3 runs 15 residues. CDR1 and CDR2 (germline): SGHAT, FQNNGV. V lost 0 bases and J 6 bases, leaving 12 bases between the germline ends. The CDR3 bases are TGTGCCAGCAGCTTAGATATTCTATCTATCAATGAGCAGTTCTTC. Translating gives CASSLDILSINEQFF. Combining the CDR3 with reference TRBV11-2 and TRBJ2-1 gives the whole variable domain EAGVAQSPRYKIIEKRQSVAFWCNPISGHATLYWYQQILGQGPKLLIQFQNNGVVDDSQLPKDRFSAERLKGVDSTLKIQPAKLEDSAVYLCASSLDILSINEQFFGPGTRLTVL.

The CDR3 here is CAWSVMLTSGSSYEQYF. The CDR3 DNA sequence: TGTGCCTGGAGCGTTATGTTGACTAGCGGGAGTTCCTACGAGCAGTACTTC. The chain uses TRBV30 and TRBJ2-7, with TRBD2 matching 12 bases. The CDR3 runs to 17 residues. V lost 3 bases, J lost 1 base, and 10 bases stayed unmatched. Germline V gives CDR1 GTSNPN, CDR2 SVGIG (reference sequence).

The chain is built from TRBV11-2 and TRBJ2-5; tentatively, D is TRBD2 (5 bases). Germline CDR1 SGHAT, CDR2 FQNNGV. The CDR3 totals 15 residues. Deletions cut 0 bases from V and 2 bases from J, with 10 bases between. CDR3 DNA: TGTGCCAGCAGCTTAGACGGGAACCTACAAGAGACCCAGTACTTC. It specifies CASSLDGNLQETQYF.

The chain uses TRBV12-3 or TRBV12-4 and TRBJ1-2; no reliable D call. V was cut by 7 bases and J by 7 bases, with 13 bases left in between. The CDR3 totals 12 residues. The CDR3 region has the DNA TGTGCCAGCATCGGAAACGGAGGTGGCTACACCTTC. Translation gives CASIGNGGGYTF.

The chain has TRBV7-3 and TRBJ2-2, with 12 bases identical to TRBD2. J lost 2 bases, V lost 5 bases, and 6 bases had no gene match. The V gene's germline CDR1 is SGHTA and CDR2 FQGTGA. The CDR3 consists of 17 residues. CDR3 DNA: TGTGCCAGCAGCCTTCAAGGACTAGCGGGAAACACCGGGGAGCTGTTTTTT. It yields the protein CASSLQGLAGNTGELFF.

The chain has TRBV28 and TRBJ1-4; no definite D call. V was clipped by 5 bases and J by 7 bases, with 11 bases between them. This CDR3 region has 13 residues. Germline-derived CDR1 and CDR2 are MDHEN and SYDVKM. CDR3: CASSPGPGEKLFF. Here the CDR3 DNA reads TGTGCCAGCAGTCCAGGTCCCGGTGAAAAACTGTTTTTT.

The rearrangement links TRBV18 to TRBJ1-4; D may be TRBD1 (5 bases). The length of the CDR3 is 16 residues. The germline V gene encodes CDR1 KGHSH and CDR2 LQKENI. V lost 2 bases and J lost 8, with 18 bases in between. CDR3 loop: CASSPSLRDAGEKLFF. CDR3 nucleotide sequence: TGTGCCAGCTCACCATCGCTCAGGGACGCGGGGGAAAAACTGTTTTTT.

The CDR3 loop reads CASGRVTSSGNTIYF. CDR3 in DNA: TGTGCCAGCGGGCGGGTCACTTCCTCTGGAAACACCATATATTTT. The chain carries TRBV10-3 and TRBJ1-3; D is undetermined. From germline, CDR1 is ENHRY and CDR2 SYGVKD. The CDR3 consists of 15 residues. V was clipped by 10 bases and J by 0 bases, with 16 bases between them.

This chain connects TRBV9 to TRBJ2-5, with 8 bases identical to TRBD2. This CDR3 has 16 residues. Germline lookup yields CDR1 SGDLS and CDR2 YYNGEE. J was trimmed by 3 bases and V by 4 bases; bases with no gene match: 11. This CDR3 reads CASSPRGSGVKETQYF. The CDR3 bases are TGTGCCAGCAGCCCCCGTGGTAGCGGGGTCAAAGAGACCCAGTACTTC.

The genes are TRBV6-6 and TRBJ1-2; the match to TRBD1 covers 9 bases. V dropped 5 bases and J dropped 1; count of bases not matched to a gene: 5. Germline V gene data show CDR1 as MNHNY and CDR2 as SVGAGI (reference sequence). The CDR3 runs 15 residues. CDR3 in DNA: TGTGCCAGCAGTGGCGACAGGGGGGGTAACTATGGCTACACCTTC. Its translation is CASSGDRGGNYGYTF.

On this clone itself: Within the sample, other DNA sequences also encode this same CDR3. The gene calls are TRBV5-1 and TRBJ1-1; unclear D gene. The CDR3 length is 13 residues. The V gene lost 0 bases and the J gene lost 1 base, with 4 bases spanning the gap. The germline V gene has CDR1 SGHRS and CDR2 YFSETQ. CDR3 sequence reads: CASSLGANTEAFF. CDR3 nucleotide sequence: TGCGCCAGCAGCTTGGGGGCGAACACTGAAGCTTTCTTT.